The entry below describes one TCR beta chain. Its antigen specificity is not known. No quality values exist for individual bases; no much larger clone is one base distant. These data are taken from a study of blood T cell repertoires in COVID-19 (dated by TCRdb to the early 2020s). About the study as a whole: Samples from collaborators originated in the United States, Italy and Spain and spanned both the acute and convalescent phases of COVID-19. A de-identified subject ID, COVID-19 status, age in years and sex were almost always included in the sample metadata. Samples were obtained from the ongoing ImmuneRACE study (first 160 participants) and from 1,000 to 1,500 subjects provided by 6 global collaborators. HLA class I and class II types, where available, came from metadata supplied by the sample provider rather than from assay-based typing. The prospective study material was composed of cDNA or gDNA derived from T cells, B-cell-depleted T cells, or PBMCs. The dataset comprised deeply sampled blood TCRbeta repertoires from subjects exposed to, actively infected with, or recovered from COVID-19. The repertoires were released in a freely available public database meant as a resource for research on the immune response to SARS-CoV-2.

TCRbeta CDR3 regions were amplified from genomic DNA by means of the immunoSEQ Assay, a bias-controlled multiplex PCR. The paper's data handling went like this. The number of nucleated cells in each sample was estimated from the amplification of reference gene primers within the assay. Sequence reads were collapsed and filtered to measure the absolute abundance of every unique TCRbeta CDR3 rearrangement. For each sample, productive Simpson clonality was calculated as the square root of Simpson's diversity index over productive rearrangements. TCRdb stores this immuneACCESS table with in-frame sequences only. Part of the clones is absent; in the studies checked, under half of the shortfall reflects unresolved V genes, and no reason is known for the rest. V and J calls and clone size are given by that table; D and trimming were obtained from the DNA. The sample profile shows about 430,000 clones; roughly 90% of them were found once. The ten largest clones represent 0.9% to 1% of the sample.

Broad study findings and their caveats: Clinical and demographic metadata were provided uncurated, with the amount varying by source and participant.

Enrolling through a virtual design, the prospective study's participants ranged in age from roughly 18 to 100 years and lived across about two dozen United States geographic areas. In the prospective study, cohorts were assigned on the basis of participant-reported clinical history obtained from a screening survey and a study questionnaire. Mobile phlebotomists in the prospective study collected whole blood, serum and a nasopharyngeal or oropharyngeal swab from every participant. Prospective study participants could optionally give additional blood draws and questionnaires over a 2-month period. Prospective study blood samples were shipped either frozen or at room temperature before DNA extraction. For CDR1 and CDR2, the germline V gene (reference sequence) lists MNHEY and SMNVEV. From V the trimming removes 6 bases and from J it removes 5 bases, while the gene matches leave 16 bases of the junction unaccounted for. The CDR3 contains 17 residues, cysteine and phenylalanine counted. The sequence is cut down to CDR3 DNA, 51 bases in frame from base 1.

The origin of this receptor is a woman in her 30s with acute COVID-19. The sequencing input was PBMCs or T cells enriched from blood (not recorded which). The chain employs TRBV27 and TRBJ2-1; 7 bases in the middle match TRBD1. The bases read TGTGCCAGCAGCCCCCGCAAGGGGGCGCGTTTGGACAATGAGCAGTTCTTC. Its amino acids are CASSPRKGARLDNEQFF.